This TCR beta chain was observed in a study of blood T cell repertoires in COVID-19. In the study overall: Acute and convalescent COVID-19 specimens originated in the United States, Italy and Spain.

Donors were grouped by their self-reported clinical history. Clones were sequenced by immunoSEQ multiplex PCR, and TCRdb holds only the in-frame ones, with some missing. The top ten hold approximately 6.6% of the sample, which has around 250,000 clones, approximately 85% seen once. The material sequenced was PBMCs or T cells enriched from blood (not recorded which). The sequence was obtained from a woman aged 45-65 years who had been exposed to COVID-19.

CDR3 sequence reads: CASSELLGQGEQYF. In nucleotides, the CDR3 is TGCGCCAGCAGTGAGCTCCTTGGACAGGGCGAGCAGTACTTC. The chain uses TRBV10-2 and TRBJ2-7; 8 positions match TRBD1. The CDR3 is made up of 14 amino acids. V lost 2 bases to trimming and J lost 6 bases; unmatched junction nucleotides: 6. The germline CDR1 and CDR2 sequences are WSHSY and SAAADI.